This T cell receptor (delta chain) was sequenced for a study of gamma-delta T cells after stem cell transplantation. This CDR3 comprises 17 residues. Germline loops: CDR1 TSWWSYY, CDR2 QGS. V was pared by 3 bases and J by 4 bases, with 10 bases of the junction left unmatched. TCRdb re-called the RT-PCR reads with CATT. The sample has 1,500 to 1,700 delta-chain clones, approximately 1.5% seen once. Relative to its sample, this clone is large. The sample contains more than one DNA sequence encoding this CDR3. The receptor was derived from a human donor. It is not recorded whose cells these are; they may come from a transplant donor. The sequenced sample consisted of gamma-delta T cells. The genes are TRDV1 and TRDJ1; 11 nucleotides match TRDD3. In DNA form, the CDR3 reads TGTGCTCTTGGGGAGCAAATATGGGGGATACGCGTCGATAAACTCATCTTT. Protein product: CALGEQIWGIRVDKLIF.